This T cell receptor beta chain was obtained from a study of T-cell reconstitution after alpha-beta-depleted transplantation in children. Researchers prepared the TCRbeta library using unique molecular identifiers, the study reports. MiXCR was run by TCRdb on the PCR reads, yielding one entry per CDR3 protein. The sample includes some 390,000 distinct CDR3 sequences, around 21% of them seen just once. V lost 8 bases, J lost 1 base, and 15 bases lay in between. Per germline, CDR1 ENHRY and CDR2 SYGVKD. This CDR3 is built from 15 residues. This clonotype has just a few counts. Sequenced here: PBMCs from the stem cell graft donor, sampled from the stem cell graft. The chain is built from TRBV10-3 and TRBJ1-3; D is unclear. The source of this sequence is a human donor who donated a stem cell graft to a child with acute myeloid leukemia. CDR3 amino acids: CAIGNWTGSGNTIYF. In nucleotides, the CDR3 is TGTGCCATCGGAAATTGGACGGGTTCTGGAAACACCATATATTTT.